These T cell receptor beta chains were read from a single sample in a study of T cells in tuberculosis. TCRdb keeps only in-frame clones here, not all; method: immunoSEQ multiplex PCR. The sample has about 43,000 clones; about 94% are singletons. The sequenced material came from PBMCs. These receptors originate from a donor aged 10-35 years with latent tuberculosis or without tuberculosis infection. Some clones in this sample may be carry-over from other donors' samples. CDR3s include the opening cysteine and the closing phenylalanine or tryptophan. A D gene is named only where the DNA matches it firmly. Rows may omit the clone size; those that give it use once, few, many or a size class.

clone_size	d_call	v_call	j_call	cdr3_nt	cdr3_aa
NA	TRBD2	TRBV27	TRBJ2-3	TGTGCCAGCAGTCCGCGCGTGGTAGCGGGAGTCGGTGGCACAGATACGCAGTATTTT	CASSPRVVAGVGGTDTQYF
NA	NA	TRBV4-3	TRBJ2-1	TGCGCCAGCAGCCAAGGAAGCGTTGGCAGAAACAATGAGCAGTTCTTC	CASSQGSVGRNNEQFF
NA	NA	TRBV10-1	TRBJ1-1	TGCGCCAGCAGTGAGGGACAAGACACTGAAGCTTTCTTT	CASSEGQDTEAFF
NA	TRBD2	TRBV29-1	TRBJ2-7	TGCAGCGCCGGGAGGTACTACGAGCAGTACTTC	CSAGRYYEQYF
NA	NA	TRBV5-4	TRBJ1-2	TGTGCCAGCAACTTGGGTACTAACTATGGCTACACCTTC	CASNLGTNYGYTF
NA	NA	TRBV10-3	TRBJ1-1	TGTGCCATCAGTGAGTCTTCGTTAGCTTTCTTT	CAISESSLAFF
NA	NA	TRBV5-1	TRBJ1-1	TGCGCCAGCAGCTTGGCCCAGGGCTTGAACACTGAAGCTTTCTTT	CASSLAQGLNTEAFF
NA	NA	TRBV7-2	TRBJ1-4	TGTGCCAGCAGCCTTTCAGGGTTGGCTAATGAAAAACTGTTTTTT	CASSLSGLANEKLFF
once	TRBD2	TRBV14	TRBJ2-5	TGTGCCAGCAGCCAGGGGGTCGTATGGACTAGAACAAACAAAAACCAAGAGACCCAGTACTTC	CASSQGVVWTRTNKNQETQYF
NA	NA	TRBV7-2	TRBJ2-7	TGTGCCAGCAGCAATAGCCGGCTAGCGTACTACGAGCAGTACTTC	CASSNSRLAYYEQYF
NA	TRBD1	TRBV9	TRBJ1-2	TGTGCCAGCAGACGTGACAGGGGCGGCTATGGCTACACCTTC	CASRRDRGGYGYTF
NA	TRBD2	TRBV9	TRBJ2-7	TGTGCCAGCAGCGCAGGGGGACTAGCGGTCTACGAGCAGTACTTC	CASSAGGLAVYEQYF
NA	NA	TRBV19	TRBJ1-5	TGTGCCAGTACGGTTAGTCGAGGCAATCAGCCCCAGCATTTT	CASTVSRGNQPQHF
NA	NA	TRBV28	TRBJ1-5	TGTGCCAGCGGGACACAACTACAGCCCCAGCATTTT	CASGTQLQPQHF
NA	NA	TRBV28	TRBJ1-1	TGTGCCAGTTCTTTTTTAGGACAGACGAACACTGAAGCTTTCTTT	CASSFLGQTNTEAFF
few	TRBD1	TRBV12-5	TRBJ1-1	TGTGCTAGTGGTCAGGGGGCGGCTCGGAACACTGAAGCTTTCTTT	CASGQGAARNTEAFF
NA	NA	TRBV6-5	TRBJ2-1	TGTGCCAGCAGTTACTGGGGGGGGACAACCTACAATGAGCAGTTCTTC	CASSYWGGTTYNEQFF
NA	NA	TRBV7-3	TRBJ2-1	TGTGCCAGCAGTATGCAGGGGCATCCTAATGAGCAGTTCTTC	CASSMQGHPNEQFF
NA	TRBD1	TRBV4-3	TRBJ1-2	TGCGCCAGCAGCCAAGGGACAGGGTCCCGAGGAGGCGATGGCTACACCTTC	CASSQGTGSRGGDGYTF
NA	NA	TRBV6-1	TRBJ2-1	TGTGCCAGCAGTGGGACCCGACAGGGAGGTTCCTACAATGAGCAGTTCTTC	CASSGTRQGGSYNEQFF
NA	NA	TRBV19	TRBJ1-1	TGTGCCAGTAGTCCGCATGGCGACAGCTACATGAACACTGAAGCTTTCTTT	CASSPHGDSYMNTEAFF
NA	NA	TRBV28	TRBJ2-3	TGTGCCAGCAGGGAGGACAGTTCTAGCACAGATACGCAGTATTTT	CASREDSSSTDTQYF
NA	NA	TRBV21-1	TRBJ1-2	TGTACCCCGGATTACATTTATGACGGGTATTTTTGGGGCTACACCTTC	CTPDYIYDGYFWGYTF
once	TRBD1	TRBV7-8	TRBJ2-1	TGTGCCAGCAGCTCCCGGAGAACAGGGGAGAGGAATGAGCAGTTCTTC	CASSSRRTGERNEQFF
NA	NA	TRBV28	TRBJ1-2	TGTGCCAGCAGTTTAGGGGAGGGTCTGGGCTACACCTTC	CASSLGEGLGYTF
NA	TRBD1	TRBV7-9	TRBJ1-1	TGTGCCAGCAGCTTAAGACAGGGGTGGAGCACTGAAGCTTTCTTT	CASSLRQGWSTEAFF
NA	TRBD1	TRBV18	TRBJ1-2	TGTGCCAGCTCACCACCAGGGGGCGCCGACTATGGCTACACCTTC	CASSPPGGADYGYTF
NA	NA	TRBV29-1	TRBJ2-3	TGCAGCGTTGAGGGCCACGAGACGCAGTATTTT	CSVEGHETQYF
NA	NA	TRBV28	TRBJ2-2	TGTGCCACTTCGACCGGGGAGCTGTTTTTT	CATSTGELFF
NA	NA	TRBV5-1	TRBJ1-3	TGCGCCAGCAGCTTAAAGCCGACAGGTGGAGGAAACACCATATATTTT	CASSLKPTGGGNTIYF
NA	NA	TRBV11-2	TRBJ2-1	TGTGCCAGCAGCAAGACCGGAGCAACGGGACTCTACAATGAGCAGTTCTTC	CASSKTGATGLYNEQFF
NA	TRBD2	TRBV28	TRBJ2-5	TGTGCCAGCAGTACCCTGGGACTAGCGGGAGAAGAGACCCAGTACTTC	CASSTLGLAGEETQYF
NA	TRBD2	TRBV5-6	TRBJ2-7	TGTGCCAGCAGCGGGACTAGCGGGAGGATCTACGAGCAGTACTTC	CASSGTSGRIYEQYF
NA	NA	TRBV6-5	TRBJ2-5	TGTGCCAGCAGTTACTCGAGGGGGTACCAAGAGACCCAGTACTTC	CASSYSRGYQETQYF
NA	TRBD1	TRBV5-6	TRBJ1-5	TGTGCCAGCAGCTTCCATCCCGGGACAGGGGATCAGCCCCAGCATTTT	CASSFHPGTGDQPQHF
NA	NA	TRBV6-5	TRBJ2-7	TGTGCCAGCAGTTACATGGCAGGGTCCCCCTACGAGCAGTACTTC	CASSYMAGSPYEQYF
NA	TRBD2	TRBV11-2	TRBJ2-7	TGTGCCAGCAGTTTGCTAGCGGGAGGATCTTGGGAGCAGTACTTC	CASSLLAGGSWEQYF
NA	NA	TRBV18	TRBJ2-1	TGTGCCAGCTCCGTAGGGGTCTACAATGAGCAGTTCTTC	CASSVGVYNEQFF
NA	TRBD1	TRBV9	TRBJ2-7	TGTGCCAGCAGCGTAGGGGGACAGCCGGCCTACGAGCAGTACTTC	CASSVGGQPAYEQYF
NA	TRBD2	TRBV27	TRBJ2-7	TGTGCCAGCAGTCAGACGGGACTAGCGGGAGATCCCTACGAGCAGTACTTC	CASSQTGLAGDPYEQYF
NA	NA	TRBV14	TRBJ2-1	TGTGCCAGCAGTTACTACAGGGCCGGCCCCTACAATGAGCAGTTCTTC	CASSYYRAGPYNEQFF
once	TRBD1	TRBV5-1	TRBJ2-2	TGCGCCAGCAGCTTGGGACAGGGGACCGGGGAGCTGTTTTTT	CASSLGQGTGELFF
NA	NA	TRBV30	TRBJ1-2	TGTGCCTGGCCACGGGGAGGCGGCTACACCTTC	CAWPRGGGYTF
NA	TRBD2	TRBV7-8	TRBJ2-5	TGTGCCAGCAGCTCGGGGACTAGCCCCCAGAAGACCCAGTACTTC	CASSSGTSPQKTQYF
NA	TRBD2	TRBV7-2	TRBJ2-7	TGTGCCAGCAGCTCTGCCCCGACCCTAGCGGTCTTCTCCTACGAGCAGTACTTC	CASSSAPTLAVFSYEQYF
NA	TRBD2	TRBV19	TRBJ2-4	TGTGCCAGTAGTAGGAGTCCGGGGGGGCTTAGCAAAAACATTCAGTACTTC	CASSRSPGGLSKNIQYF
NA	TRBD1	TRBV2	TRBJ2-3	TGTGCCAGCAGTGAATACCCAGGGGGCTATCAGTATTTT	CASSEYPGGYQYF